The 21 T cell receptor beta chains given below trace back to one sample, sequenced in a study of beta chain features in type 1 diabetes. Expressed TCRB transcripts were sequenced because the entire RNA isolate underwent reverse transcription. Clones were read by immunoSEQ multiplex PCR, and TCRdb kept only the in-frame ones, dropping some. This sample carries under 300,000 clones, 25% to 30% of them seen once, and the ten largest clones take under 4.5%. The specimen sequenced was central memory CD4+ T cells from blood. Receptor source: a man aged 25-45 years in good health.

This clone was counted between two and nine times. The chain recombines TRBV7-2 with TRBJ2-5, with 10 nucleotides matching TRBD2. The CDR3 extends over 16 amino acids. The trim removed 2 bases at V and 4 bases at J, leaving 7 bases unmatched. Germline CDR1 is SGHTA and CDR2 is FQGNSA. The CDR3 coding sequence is TGTGCCAGCAGCTTATGGAATAGCGGGGGGCTAGAGACCCAGTACTTC. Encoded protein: CASSLWNSGGLETQYF.

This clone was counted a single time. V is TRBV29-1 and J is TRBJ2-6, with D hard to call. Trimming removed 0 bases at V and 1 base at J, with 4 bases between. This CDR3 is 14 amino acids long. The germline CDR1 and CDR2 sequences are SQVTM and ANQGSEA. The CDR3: CSVEERSGANVLTF. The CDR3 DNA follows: TGCAGCGTTGAAGAAAGGTCTGGGGCCAACGTCCTGACTTTC.

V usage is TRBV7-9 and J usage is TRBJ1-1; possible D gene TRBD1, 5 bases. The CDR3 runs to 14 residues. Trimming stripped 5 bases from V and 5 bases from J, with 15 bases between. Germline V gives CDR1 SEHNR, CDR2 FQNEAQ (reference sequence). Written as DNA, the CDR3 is TGTGCCAGCAGCCCCCGAGGGGATAATACTGAAGCTTTCTTT. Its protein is CASSPRGDNTEAFF.

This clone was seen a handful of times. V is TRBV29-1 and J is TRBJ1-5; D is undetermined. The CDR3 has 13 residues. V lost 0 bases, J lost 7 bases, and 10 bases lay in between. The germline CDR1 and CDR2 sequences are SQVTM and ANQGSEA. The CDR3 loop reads CSVEEIPGQPQHF. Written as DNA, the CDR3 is TGCAGCGTTGAAGAGATACCAGGACAGCCCCAGCATTTT.

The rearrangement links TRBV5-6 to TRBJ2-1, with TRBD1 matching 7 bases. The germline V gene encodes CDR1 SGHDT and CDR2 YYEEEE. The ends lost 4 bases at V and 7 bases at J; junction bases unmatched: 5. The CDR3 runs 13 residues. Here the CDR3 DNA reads TGTGCCAGCAGCGGGACAGAGGGAAATGAGCAGTTCTTC. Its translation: CASSGTEGNEQFF. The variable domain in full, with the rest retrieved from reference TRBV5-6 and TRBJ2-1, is DAGVTQSPTHLIKTRGQQVTLRCSPKSGHDTVSWYQQALGQGPQFIFQYYEEEERQRGNFPDRFSGHQFPNYSSELNVNALLLGDSALYLCASSGTEGNEQFFGPGTRLTVL.

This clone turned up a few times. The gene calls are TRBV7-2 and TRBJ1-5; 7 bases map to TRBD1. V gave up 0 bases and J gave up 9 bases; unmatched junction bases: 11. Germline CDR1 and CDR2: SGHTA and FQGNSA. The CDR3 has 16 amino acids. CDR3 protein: CASSLAFDRAQAPQHF. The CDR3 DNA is TGTGCCAGCAGCTTAGCCTTTGACAGGGCCCAGGCGCCCCAGCATTTT.

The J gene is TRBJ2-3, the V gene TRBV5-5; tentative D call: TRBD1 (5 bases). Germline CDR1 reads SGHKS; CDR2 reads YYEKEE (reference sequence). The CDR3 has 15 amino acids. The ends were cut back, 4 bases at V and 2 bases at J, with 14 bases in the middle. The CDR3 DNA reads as TGTGCCAGCAGCCAAGTCGCGGACAACACAGATACGCAGTATTTT. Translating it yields CASSQVADNTDTQYF.

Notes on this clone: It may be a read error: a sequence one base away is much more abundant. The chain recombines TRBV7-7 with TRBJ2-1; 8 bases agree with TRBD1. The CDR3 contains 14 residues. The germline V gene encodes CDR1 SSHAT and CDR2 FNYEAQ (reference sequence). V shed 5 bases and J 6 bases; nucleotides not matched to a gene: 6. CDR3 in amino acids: CASSQGARPNEQFF. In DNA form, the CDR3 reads TGTGCCAGCAGCCAGGGGGCGCGCCCCAATGAGCAGTTCTTC.

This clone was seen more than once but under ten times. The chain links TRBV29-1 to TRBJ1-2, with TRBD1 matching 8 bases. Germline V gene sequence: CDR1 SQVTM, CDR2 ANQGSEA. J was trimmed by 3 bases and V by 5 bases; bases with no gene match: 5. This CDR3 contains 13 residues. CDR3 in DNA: TGCAGCGTTCCTGGACAGGGAGACTATGGCTACACCTTC. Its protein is CSVPGQGDYGYTF.

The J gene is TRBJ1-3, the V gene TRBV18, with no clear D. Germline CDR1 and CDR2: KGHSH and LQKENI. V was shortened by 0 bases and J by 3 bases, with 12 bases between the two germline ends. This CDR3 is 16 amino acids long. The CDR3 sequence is CASSPPVGTSGNTIYF. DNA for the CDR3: TGTGCCAGCTCACCACCTGTTGGCACTAGTGGAAACACCATATATTTT.

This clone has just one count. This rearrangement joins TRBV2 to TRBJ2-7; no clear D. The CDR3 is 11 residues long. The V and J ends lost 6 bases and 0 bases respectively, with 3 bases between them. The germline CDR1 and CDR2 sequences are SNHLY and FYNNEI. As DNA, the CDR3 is TGTGCCAGCAGGAACTCCTACGAGCAGTACTTC. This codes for CASRNSYEQYF.

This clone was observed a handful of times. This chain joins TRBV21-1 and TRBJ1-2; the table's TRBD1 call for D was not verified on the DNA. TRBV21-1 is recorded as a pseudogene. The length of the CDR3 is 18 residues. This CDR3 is CASSKRGTGCPSNYGYTF. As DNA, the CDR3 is TGTGCCAGCAGCAAACGGGGGACAGGATGCCCGTCTAACTATGGCTACACCTTC.

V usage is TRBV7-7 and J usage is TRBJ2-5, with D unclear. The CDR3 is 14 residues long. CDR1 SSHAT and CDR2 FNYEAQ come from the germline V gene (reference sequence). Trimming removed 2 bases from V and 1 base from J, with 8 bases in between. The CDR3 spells CASSLRPAQETQYF. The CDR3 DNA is TGTGCCAGCAGCTTACGGCCAGCCCAAGAGACCCAGTACTTC.

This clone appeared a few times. The CDR3 loop is CASSPPRLAGSQETQYF. Here the CDR3 DNA reads TGTGCCAGCAGCCCACCACGACTAGCGGGGAGTCAAGAGACCCAGTACTTC. This chain links TRBV14 with TRBJ2-5; 11 bases line up with TRBD2. The CDR3 runs 17 residues. Germline V gives CDR1 SGHDN, CDR2 FVKESK. Trimming cost V 4 bases and J 2 bases; bases outside gene matches: 9.

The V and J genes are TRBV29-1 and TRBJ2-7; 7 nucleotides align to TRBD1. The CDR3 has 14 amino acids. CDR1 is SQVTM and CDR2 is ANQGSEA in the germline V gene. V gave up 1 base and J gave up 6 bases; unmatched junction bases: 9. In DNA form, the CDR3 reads TGCAGCGTTGAAGTACGACAGGGTGTCTCCGAGCAGTACTTC. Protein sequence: CSVEVRQGVSEQYF.

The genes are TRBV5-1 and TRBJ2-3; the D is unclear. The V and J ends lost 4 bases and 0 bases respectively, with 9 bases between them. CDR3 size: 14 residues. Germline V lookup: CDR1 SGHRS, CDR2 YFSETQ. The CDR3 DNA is TGCGCCAGCAGCCCGATCGATAGCACAGATACGCAGTATTTT. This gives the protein CASSPIDSTDTQYF. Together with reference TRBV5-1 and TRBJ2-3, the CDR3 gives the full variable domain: KAGVTQTPRYLIKTRGQQVTLSCSPISGHRSVSWYQQTPGQGLQFLFEYFSETQRNKGNFPGRFSGRQFSNSRSEMNVSTLELGDSALYLCASSPIDSTDTQYFGPGTRLTVL.

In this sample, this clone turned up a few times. The CDR3 sequence is CASSQEGGPLRSQYF. For the CDR3, the DNA is TGCGCCAGCAGCCAAGAGGGGGGACCCCTACGATCCCAGTACTTC. The chain couples TRBV4-3 to TRBJ2-5; a possible D gene is TRBD2 (6 bases). This CDR3 contains 15 residues. Germline V CDR1 and CDR2: LGHNA, YSLEER. The V and J ends lost 0 bases and 9 bases respectively, with 17 bases between them.

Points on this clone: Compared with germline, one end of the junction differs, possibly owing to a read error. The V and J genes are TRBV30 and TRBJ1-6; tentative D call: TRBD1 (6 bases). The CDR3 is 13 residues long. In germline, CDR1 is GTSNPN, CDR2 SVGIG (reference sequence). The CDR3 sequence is CARRGTLNSPLHF. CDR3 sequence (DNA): TGTGCCCGGAGGGGGACACTAAATTCACCCCTCCACTTT.

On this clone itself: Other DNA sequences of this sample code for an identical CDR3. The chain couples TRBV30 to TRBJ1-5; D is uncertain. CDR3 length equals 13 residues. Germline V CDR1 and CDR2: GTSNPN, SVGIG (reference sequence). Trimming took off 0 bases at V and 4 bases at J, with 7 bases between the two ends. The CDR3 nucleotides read TGTGCCTGGAGTGTAGACTCGAATCAGCCCCAGCATTTT. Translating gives CAWSVDSNQPQHF. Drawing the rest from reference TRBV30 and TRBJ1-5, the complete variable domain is SQTIHQWPATLVQPVGSPLSLECTVEGTSNPNLYWYRQAAGRGLQLLFYSVGIGQISSEVPQNLSASRPQDRQFILSSKKLLLSDSGFYLCAWSVDSNQPQHFGDGTRLSIL.

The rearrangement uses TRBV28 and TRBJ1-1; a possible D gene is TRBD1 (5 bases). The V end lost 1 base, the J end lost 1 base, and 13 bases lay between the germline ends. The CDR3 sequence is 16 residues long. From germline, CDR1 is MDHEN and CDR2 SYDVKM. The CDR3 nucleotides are TGTGCCAGCAGTTTATACGGACACTCAGGGAACACTGAAGCTTTCTTT. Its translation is CASSLYGHSGNTEAFF.

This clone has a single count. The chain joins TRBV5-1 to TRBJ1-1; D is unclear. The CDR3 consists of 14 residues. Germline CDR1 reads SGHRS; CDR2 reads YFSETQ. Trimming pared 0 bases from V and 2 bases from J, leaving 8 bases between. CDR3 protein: CASSLDSSNTEAFF. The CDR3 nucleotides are TGCGCCAGCAGCTTGGATTCCAGTAACACTGAAGCTTTCTTT.